This is a list of T cell receptor beta chains from one sample in a study of blood T cell repertoires in COVID-19. This table comes from immunoSEQ multiplex PCR, and its TCRdb copy is limited to in-frame clones, with some not included. The repertoire holds 200,000 to 300,000 clones, with approximately 87% as singletons. Sequenced sample: peripheral blood. These receptors were collected from a woman aged 50 to 60 with acute or convalescent COVID-19. Both conserved end residues are part of each CDR3. The D gene is left open where the match is weak. Not all rows give a size; the values are once, few, many and, for expanded clones, a class.

v_gene: TRBV7-2; d_gene: .; len: 16; abundance: .; j_gene: TRBJ1-5; CDR3aa: CASSLTIGAGNQPQHF; CDR3nt: TGTGCCAGCAGCTTAACTATTGGGGCCGGGAATCAGCCCCAGCATTTT
v_gene: TRBV7-9; d_gene: .; len: 16; abundance: .; j_gene: TRBJ2-3; CDR3aa: CASNTWGQSSTDTQYF; CDR3nt: TGTGCCAGCAACACCTGGGGCCAGTCTAGCACAGATACGCAGTATTTT
v_gene: TRBV9; d_gene: TRBD2; len: 14; abundance: .; j_gene: TRBJ2-5; CDR3aa: CASSEAPGRDGQYF; CDR3nt: TGTGCCAGCAGCGAGGCCCCCGGGAGGGATGGCCAGTACTTC
v_gene: TRBV9; d_gene: .; len: 13; abundance: .; j_gene: TRBJ1-3; CDR3aa: CASSVDNGNTIYF; CDR3nt: TGTGCCAGCAGCGTGGACAATGGAAACACCATATATTTT
v_gene: TRBV27; d_gene: TRBD1; len: 15; abundance: few; j_gene: TRBJ1-2; CDR3aa: CASRPVTGSLYGYTF; CDR3nt: TGTGCCAGCAGACCGGTGACAGGGTCCCTCTATGGCTACACCTTC
v_gene: TRBV7-7; d_gene: TRBD1; len: 15; abundance: .; j_gene: TRBJ2-1; CDR3aa: CASSLDAGGYNEQFF; CDR3nt: TGTGCCAGCAGCTTAGACGCAGGGGGCTACAATGAGCAGTTCTTC
v_gene: TRBV28; d_gene: .; len: 17; abundance: .; j_gene: TRBJ1-4; CDR3aa: CASSPPTYSITNEKLFF; CDR3nt: TGTGCCAGCAGCCCACCGACCTACAGTATAACTAATGAAAAACTGTTTTTT
v_gene: TRBV2; d_gene: .; len: 13; abundance: .; j_gene: TRBJ1-3; CDR3aa: CASSSSSGNTIYF; CDR3nt: TGTGCCAGCAGCTCTTCCTCTGGAAACACCATATATTTT
v_gene: TRBV5-1; d_gene: .; len: 17; abundance: .; j_gene: TRBJ2-2; CDR3aa: CASSLYEASGTTGELFF; CDR3nt: TGCGCCAGCAGCCTCTACGAGGCTTCGGGAACGACCGGGGAGCTGTTTTTT
v_gene: TRBV28; d_gene: TRBD1; len: 13; abundance: .; j_gene: TRBJ1-1; CDR3aa: CASSPPDRAVAFF; CDR3nt: TGTGCCAGCAGTCCCCCGGACAGGGCGGTAGCTTTCTTT
v_gene: TRBV18; d_gene: .; len: 13; abundance: .; j_gene: TRBJ1-1; CDR3aa: CASSPAGDTEAFF; CDR3nt: TGTGCCAGCTCACCAGCAGGGGATACTGAAGCTTTCTTT
v_gene: TRBV4-3; d_gene: TRBD1; len: 19; abundance: .; j_gene: TRBJ2-7; CDR3aa: CASSQDLTWTGEVGYEQYF; CDR3nt: TGCGCCAGCAGCCAAGACCTTACCTGGACAGGGGAAGTTGGGTACGAGCAGTACTTC
v_gene: TRBV14; d_gene: TRBD2; len: 15; abundance: .; j_gene: TRBJ2-7; CDR3aa: CASSQIGRSSYEQYF; CDR3nt: TGTGCCAGCAGCCAAATCGGGAGGAGCTCCTACGAGCAGTACTTC
v_gene: TRBV24-1; d_gene: TRBD1; len: 17; abundance: .; j_gene: TRBJ2-2; CDR3aa: CATSEDRGTMNTGELFF; CDR3nt: TGTGCCACCAGTGAGGACAGGGGAACAATGAACACCGGGGAGCTGTTTTTT
v_gene: TRBV11-2; d_gene: .; len: 15; abundance: once; j_gene: TRBJ2-7; CDR3aa: CASSLEGGLSYEQYF; CDR3nt: TGTGCCAGCAGCTTAGAGGGGGGTCTCTCCTACGAGCAGTACTTC
v_gene: TRBV11-3; d_gene: .; len: 13; abundance: few; j_gene: TRBJ2-7; CDR3aa: CASSYSPGYEQYF; CDR3nt: TGTGCCAGCAGCTACAGTCCAGGGTACGAGCAGTACTTC
v_gene: TRBV5-1; d_gene: .; len: 14; abundance: .; j_gene: TRBJ2-3; CDR3aa: CASSLGGSADTQYF; CDR3nt: TGCGCCAGCAGCTTGGGTGGGAGCGCAGATACGCAGTATTTT
v_gene: TRBV6-2/TRBV6-3; d_gene: .; len: 11; abundance: .; j_gene: TRBJ2-5; CDR3aa: CASSRGETQYF; CDR3nt: TGTGCCAGCAGCCGCGGAGAGACCCAGTACTTC
v_gene: TRBV19; d_gene: TRBD1; len: 16; abundance: .; j_gene: TRBJ2-2; CDR3aa: CASRKEGTGNTGELFF; CDR3nt: TGTGCCAGTAGAAAAGAGGGGACAGGGAACACCGGGGAGCTGTTTTTT
v_gene: TRBV9; d_gene: TRBD1; len: 17; abundance: .; j_gene: TRBJ1-3; CDR3aa: CASSHRTGSTSGNTIYF; CDR3nt: TGTGCCAGCAGCCACCGGACAGGGAGCACCTCTGGAAACACCATATATTTT
v_gene: TRBV2; d_gene: TRBD1; len: 13; abundance: .; j_gene: TRBJ1-1; CDR3aa: CASRDRENTEAFF; CDR3nt: TGTGCCAGCAGGGACAGGGAAAACACTGAAGCTTTCTTT
v_gene: TRBV7-2; d_gene: .; len: 15; abundance: few; j_gene: TRBJ1-1; CDR3aa: CASSLAGAPNTEAFF; CDR3nt: TGTGCCAGCAGCTTAGCGGGGGCACCGAACACTGAAGCTTTCTTT
v_gene: TRBV25-1; d_gene: .; len: 17; abundance: .; j_gene: TRBJ2-6; CDR3aa: CASSAATGSSGANVLTF; CDR3nt: TGTGCCAGCAGTGCCGCGACAGGCAGCTCTGGGGCCAACGTCCTGACTTTC
v_gene: TRBV5-6; d_gene: TRBD2; len: 16; abundance: .; j_gene: TRBJ2-2; CDR3aa: CASSFLAGGETGELFF; CDR3nt: TGTGCCAGCAGCTTTCTAGCGGGAGGGGAAACCGGGGAGCTGTTTTTT
v_gene: TRBV29-1; d_gene: TRBD2; len: 16; abundance: once; j_gene: TRBJ2-7; CDR3aa: CSVEDHSTSGRYEQYF; CDR3nt: TGCAGCGTTGAAGATCATAGCACTAGCGGGCGTTACGAGCAGTACTTC
v_gene: TRBV5-6; d_gene: .; len: 15; abundance: once; j_gene: TRBJ2-7; CDR3aa: CASSLEQESTYEQYF; CDR3nt: TGTGCCAGCAGCTTGGAACAGGAGTCCACCTACGAGCAGTACTTC
v_gene: TRBV6-4; d_gene: .; len: 15; abundance: .; j_gene: TRBJ2-1; CDR3aa: CASSLTHRDTSEQFF; CDR3nt: TGTGCCAGCAGTTTAACCCACCGGGACACCAGTGAGCAGTTCTTC
v_gene: TRBV6-5; d_gene: TRBD1; len: 15; abundance: few; j_gene: TRBJ1-6; CDR3aa: CASSTPRQGRSPLHF; CDR3nt: TGTGCCAGCAGTACACCCCGACAGGGTCGTTCACCCCTCCACTTT
v_gene: TRBV7-2; d_gene: .; len: 13; abundance: .; j_gene: TRBJ2-2; CDR3aa: CASSWKGTGELFF; CDR3nt: TGTGCCAGCAGCTGGAAGGGGACCGGGGAGCTGTTTTTT
v_gene: TRBV24-1; d_gene: TRBD1; len: 15; abundance: .; j_gene: TRBJ1-3; CDR3aa: CATSDSGGSGNTIYF; CDR3nt: TGTGCCACCAGTGATTCAGGGGGCTCTGGAAACACCATATATTTT
v_gene: TRBV10-3; d_gene: .; len: 13; abundance: .; j_gene: TRBJ1-5; CDR3aa: CAISGPGNQPQHF; CDR3nt: TGTGCCATCAGTGGTCCGGGGAATCAGCCCCAGCATTTT
v_gene: TRBV7-3; d_gene: TRBD1; len: 13; abundance: .; j_gene: TRBJ2-7; CDR3aa: CASSKADRGKKYF; CDR3nt: TGTGCCAGCAGCAAGGCCGACAGGGGGAAGAAGTACTTC
v_gene: TRBV11-2; d_gene: .; len: 15; abundance: .; j_gene: TRBJ1-3; CDR3aa: CASSLDEAYNGSIYF; CDR3nt: TGTGCCAGCAGCTTAGATGAAGCTTACAACGGGTCCATATATTTT
v_gene: TRBV25-1; d_gene: .; len: 17; abundance: once; j_gene: TRBJ2-1; CDR3aa: CASSESRGSGMSNEQFF; CDR3nt: TGTGCCAGCAGTGAATCTAGGGGTAGCGGAATGTCCAATGAGCAGTTCTTC
v_gene: TRBV27; d_gene: .; len: 16; abundance: once; j_gene: TRBJ2-5; CDR3aa: CASSLRQGGGQETQYF; CDR3nt: TGTGCCAGCAGTTTGAGACAGGGAGGAGGGCAAGAGACCCAGTACTTC
v_gene: TRBV29-1; d_gene: TRBD1; len: 18; abundance: .; j_gene: TRBJ2-4; CDR3aa: CSVRPGQGAHVAKNIQYF; CDR3nt: TGCAGCGTTAGACCGGGACAGGGGGCTCATGTGGCCAAAAACATTCAGTACTTC
v_gene: TRBV11-1; d_gene: TRBD1; len: 13; abundance: .; j_gene: TRBJ2-7; CDR3aa: CASSPGQPYEQYF; CDR3nt: TGTGCCAGCAGCCCGGGACAGCCCTACGAGCAGTACTTC
v_gene: TRBV5-4; d_gene: .; len: 15; abundance: .; j_gene: TRBJ1-1; CDR3aa: CASSSQQGLGTEAFF; CDR3nt: TGTGCCAGCAGCTCGCAACAGGGTCTAGGCACTGAAGCTTTCTTT
v_gene: TRBV27; d_gene: TRBD1; len: 17; abundance: .; j_gene: TRBJ1-1; CDR3aa: CASSLIGDRGRNTEAFF; CDR3nt: TGTGCCAGCAGTTTAATTGGGGACAGGGGGCGAAACACTGAAGCTTTCTTT
v_gene: TRBV28; d_gene: .; len: 10; abundance: .; j_gene: TRBJ1-3; CDR3aa: CASSSYTIYF; CDR3nt: TGTGCCAGCAGTTCTTACACCATATATTTT
v_gene: TRBV6-2/TRBV6-3; d_gene: TRBD2; len: 16; abundance: .; j_gene: TRBJ2-3; CDR3aa: CASSYSILAGTDTQYF; CDR3nt: TGTGCCAGCAGTTACTCGATCCTAGCGGGCACAGATACGCAGTATTTT
v_gene: TRBV11-2; d_gene: TRBD2; len: 15; abundance: .; j_gene: TRBJ2-1; CDR3aa: CASNPGTSGYNEQFF; CDR3nt: TGTGCCAGCAACCCCGGGACTAGCGGGTACAATGAGCAGTTCTTC
v_gene: TRBV6-6; d_gene: TRBD2; len: 15; abundance: once; j_gene: TRBJ2-1; CDR3aa: CASSYGGLASNEQFF; CDR3nt: TGTGCCAGCAGTTACGGGGGACTAGCAAGCAATGAGCAGTTCTTC
v_gene: TRBV5-3; d_gene: .; len: 15; abundance: .; j_gene: TRBJ1-5; CDR3aa: CARSLELTRNQPQHF; CDR3nt: TGTGCCAGAAGCTTGGAACTGACGAGGAATCAGCCCCAGCATTTT
v_gene: TRBV5-1; d_gene: .; len: 17; abundance: .; j_gene: TRBJ1-2; CDR3aa: CASSYYTAPLSSYGYTF; CDR3nt: TGCGCCAGCAGCTACTACACCGCGCCCCTTTCGAGCTATGGCTACACCTTC
v_gene: TRBV7-2; d_gene: TRBD2; len: 15; abundance: .; j_gene: TRBJ2-7; CDR3aa: CASSPPGGRQREQYF; CDR3nt: TGTGCCAGCAGCCCCCCGGGAGGCCGCCAGCGCGAGCAGTACTTC
v_gene: TRBV19; d_gene: TRBD1; len: 14; abundance: .; j_gene: TRBJ2-7; CDR3aa: CASSQGTGFYEQYF; CDR3nt: TGTGCCAGTAGCCAAGGGACAGGGTTCTACGAGCAGTACTTC
v_gene: TRBV25-1; d_gene: TRBD1; len: 15; abundance: .; j_gene: TRBJ1-6; CDR3aa: CASRAPTGDNSPLHF; CDR3nt: TGTGCCAGCAGAGCCCCCACAGGGGATAATTCACCCCTCCACTTT
v_gene: TRBV5-4; d_gene: .; len: 17; abundance: .; j_gene: TRBJ2-6; CDR3aa: CASSLAVESSGANVLTF; CDR3nt: TGTGCCAGCAGCTTGGCAGTGGAGAGCTCTGGGGCCAACGTCCTGACTTTC
v_gene: TRBV7-2; d_gene: .; len: 13; abundance: few; j_gene: TRBJ1-2; CDR3aa: CASSLGSPDGYTF; CDR3nt: TGTGCCAGCAGCTTAGGCTCCCCGGATGGCTACACCTTC
v_gene: TRBV28; d_gene: TRBD1; len: 11; abundance: .; j_gene: TRBJ2-1; CDR3aa: CASRGQGMWFF; CDR3nt: TGTGCCAGCAGGGGACAGGGAATGTGGTTCTTC
v_gene: TRBV9; d_gene: TRBD1; len: 15; abundance: .; j_gene: TRBJ1-2; CDR3aa: CASSSRTGTVYGYTF; CDR3nt: TGTGCCAGCAGCTCTCGGACAGGGACGGTCTATGGCTACACCTTC
v_gene: TRBV3-1/TRBV3-2; d_gene: .; len: 17; abundance: once; j_gene: TRBJ1-1; CDR3aa: CASSQDYKHRVGTEAFF; CDR3nt: TGTGCCAGCAGCCAAGACTATAAACACAGGGTTGGCACTGAAGCTTTCTTT